This TCR beta chain was recovered during a study of shared clonotypes between healthy human individuals. J gave up 0 bases and V 8 bases, and 6 bases lay outside the gene matches. Germline assignment: CDR1 SQVTM and CDR2 ANQGSEA. The CDR3 is 14 amino acids. TCRdb's copy holds only in-frame clones and misses some; the assay was immunoSEQ multiplex PCR. The repertoire has approximately 350,000 clones, about 74% of them found once; the top ten carry 10%. This TCR came from a young man in good health. Sequenced input: memory CD4+ T cells sorted from blood. Subset reported: CD45RA-negative fraction. The V call is TRBV29-1, the J call TRBJ2-3, with 9 nucleotides matching TRBD2. The CDR3 region is CSIQTSGSTDTQYF. In DNA, the CDR3 is TGCAGCATCCAGACTAGCGGTAGCACAGATACGCAGTATTTT.